The clone carrying this T cell receptor beta chain showed up just a few times. In the original processing: Reference gene primer amplification gave nucleated cell count estimates. The protocol was immunoSEQ multiplex PCR, while the TCRdb copy is restricted to in-frame clones and leaves out a portion. Clone size and V and J calls were adopted from that table, with D and trimming inferred from the DNA. The data contain fewer than 250,000 clones, around four fifths of them seen just once; the ten biggest clones take up 2.6%. This record belongs to a study of blood T cell repertoires in COVID-19. About the study: The origin of the acute and convalescent COVID-19 samples was the United States, Italy and Spain. Sources were T cells, B-cell-depleted T cells, or PBMCs; the material itself was cDNA or gDNA.

This TCR was recovered from a woman aged 70-85 years with active or convalescent COVID-19. The source material was peripheral blood.

The CDR3 protein is CASSISGADWNTIYF. Written as DNA, the CDR3 is TGTGCCAGTAGTATTTCGGGTGCAGATTGGAACACCATATATTTT. The chain recombines TRBV19 with TRBJ1-3, with D hard to call. Germline CDR1 LNHDA, CDR2 SQIVND (reference sequence). This CDR3 region has 15 residues. V was clipped by 3 bases and J by 7 bases, with 16 bases between them.